The clone carrying this T cell receptor beta chain was found a few times. As yet, its antigen is unknown. Produced via immunoSEQ multiplex PCR; TCRdb's table is partial and in-frame only. Of about 97,000 clones listed, 70% to 90% are singletons. The data were taken from a study of T cell responses to AZD1222 COVID-19 vaccine. Turning to the study itself: Second-dose intervals of approximately 4 or approximately 12 weeks were pooled. The study, taken as a whole, reports: Seropositive at baseline were only 5 or 6 AZD1222 recipients. The donor cohort was predominantly white British with a female majority, and clonal diversity may have been underestimated. At 160-218 and 743-854, vaccine-associated CD4 TCRs were dominant, and they spanned spike.

The germline V gene encodes CDR1 ENHRY and CDR2 SYGVKD. Trimming cost V 6 bases and J 9 bases, with 18 bases left between them. CDR3 length equals 14 residues. Sequences were derived from peripheral blood, sampled on day 0 of AZD1222 vaccination. The TCR sequence derives from an adult in good health. The chain is built from TRBV10-3 and TRBJ1-3; D not certain. CDR3 residues: CAISPDGSGLTIYF. CDR3 DNA: TGTGCCATCAGCCCGGACGGAAGTGGACTCACCATATATTTT.